Each of the 25 T cell receptor beta chains below was sequenced from the same sample in a study of beta chain features in type 1 diabetes. Isolated RNA was reverse transcribed in full, so expressed TCRB transcripts were sequenced. Sequencing used immunoSEQ multiplex PCR; TCRdb keeps in-frame clones, though not all of them. The table includes some 300,000 clones, roughly 8% detected once. Sequenced sample: central memory CD4+ T cells from blood. The receptor set was obtained from a woman in her late teens or twenties in good health.

Ten or more counts support this clone. The CDR3 loop is CASSVVTSGTNEQFF. In nucleotides, the CDR3 is TGTGCCAGCAGCGTAGTCACTAGCGGGACGAATGAGCAGTTCTTC. V and J are TRBV9 and TRBJ2-1, with 10 bases identical to TRBD2. The CDR3 has 15 amino acids. The V segment lost 0 bases and the J segment 7 bases; nucleotides outside the gene matches: 4. Germline-derived CDR1 and CDR2 are SGDLS and YYNGEE.

This chain connects TRBV5-5 to TRBJ2-7; D may be TRBD1 (5 bases). Germline assignment: CDR1 SGHKS and CDR2 YYEKEE (reference sequence). Trimming left V 0 bases short and J 0 bases short, with 10 bases between. CDR3 length: 15 amino acids. In DNA form, the CDR3 reads TGTGCCAGCAGCTTGGGACAGTTGAGCTCCTACGAGCAGTACGTC. Protein sequence: CASSLGQLSSYEQYV.

The chain is built from TRBV7-3 and TRBJ2-2; D unresolved. The CDR3 has 14 residues. Germline V gene sequence: CDR1 SGHTA, CDR2 FQGTGA. V lost 5 bases to trimming and J lost 2 bases, with 9 bases between them. CDR3 sequence (DNA): TGTGCCAGCAGCAAGGCCTCTAACACCGGGGAGCTGTTTTTT. This encodes CASSKASNTGELFF.

This clone came up a few times. The CDR3 sequence is CASSLVVGVGGVNNEQFF. The CDR3 region has the DNA TGTGCCAGCAGCTTAGTAGTCGGCGTGGGGGGCGTTAACAATGAGCAGTTCTTC. The rearrangement uses TRBV7-9 and TRBJ2-1; D possibly uses TRBD1 or TRBD2 (6 bases each). The CDR3 totals 18 residues. The germline V gene encodes CDR1 SEHNR and CDR2 FQNEAQ (reference sequence). The V and J ends lost 1 base and 5 bases respectively, with 21 bases between them.

This chain joins TRBV6-1 and TRBJ1-1; no clear D. The germline gives CDR1 MNHNS, CDR2 SASEGT. This CDR3 is 14 amino acids long. The V end lost 7 bases, the J end lost 4 bases, and 16 bases lay between the germline ends. The CDR3 spells CASIREGLGTEAFF. The CDR3 DNA follows: TGTGCCAGCATTAGGGAGGGATTAGGCACTGAAGCTTTCTTT.

This chain joins TRBV2 and TRBJ1-5; D is unclear. Per the germline V gene, CDR1 is SNHLY and CDR2 is FYNNEI. V lost 3 bases and J lost 1, with 7 bases in between. CDR3 length: 14 residues. The CDR3 here is CASSDAPSNQPQHF. In nucleotides, the CDR3 is TGTGCCAGCAGTGACGCACCGAGCAATCAGCCCCAGCATTTT.

This clone was counted a few times. This chain uses TRBV2 with TRBJ1-5; no reliable D call. The V end was cut by 3 bases, the J end by 2 bases, with 8 bases between. The CDR3 contains 14 residues. In germline, CDR1 is SNHLY, CDR2 FYNNEI. The chain's CDR3 is CASSDQIGNQPQHF. CDR3 nucleotide sequence: TGTGCCAGCAGTGATCAGATCGGCAATCAGCCCCAGCATTTT.

This clone was counted many times. The gene calls are TRBV28 and TRBJ1-5, with D unclear. V lost 11 bases and J lost 7, with 18 bases in between. CDR1 and CDR2 from the germline V gene are MDHEN and SYDVKM. The CDR3 length is 13 residues. The CDR3, as DNA: TGTGCCGGCCGCGGGCGATCCTACCAGCCCCAGCATTTT. Its translation is CAGRGRSYQPQHF.

This clone was counted a few times. This CDR3 reads CASSPTGTAYEQYV. The CDR3 coding sequence is TGTGCCAGCTCACCGACAGGGACCGCCTACGAGCAGTACGTC. The rearrangement uses TRBV18 and TRBJ2-7; 7 bases align to TRBD1. This CDR3 has 14 residues. After removal of 3 bases from V and 2 bases from J, the junction contained 4 bases not matched to a gene. The germline CDR1 and CDR2 sequences are KGHSH and LQKENI.

This clone was observed a few times. The chain uses TRBV9 and TRBJ1-2; a weak D match, TRBD1 (6 bases). The CDR3 runs to 13 residues. The V and J ends lost 2 bases and 8 bases respectively, with 13 bases between them. CDR1 is SGDLS, CDR2 YYNGEE, per germline. As DNA, the CDR3 is TGTGCCAGCAGCGTCGGCAGGGGAATCGGCTACACCTTC. Protein product: CASSVGRGIGYTF.

The chain carries TRBV15 and TRBJ1-4; D perhaps matches TRBD1 (6 bases). The CDR3 contains 14 residues. Germline CDR1 reads LNHNV; CDR2 reads YYDKDF (reference sequence). V was pared by 2 bases and J by 10 bases, with 14 bases between. In DNA, the CDR3 is TGTGCCACCAGCAGACGTCAACAGGGAGCAAAACTGTTTTTT. Amino acids: CATSRRQQGAKLFF.

The genes are TRBV7-2 and TRBJ1-1, with D perhaps matching TRBD1 (5 bases). With 2 bases removed from V and 11 bases from J, the gap between germline ends came to 21 bases. The germline gives CDR1 SGHTA, CDR2 FQGNSA. The CDR3 sequence is 15 residues long. DNA for the CDR3: TGTGCCAGCAGCTTAATGTCTGGGCCGGGGGAGGTGGCTTTCTTT. Its translation: CASSLMSGPGEVAFF.

CDR3 bases: TGTGCCAGCAGCCAAGCCAGGGATCAGCCCCAGCATTTT. This gives the protein CASSQARDQPQHF. The chain employs TRBV4-2 and TRBJ1-5; maybe TRBD1 (5 bases). CDR3 size: 13 residues. V shed 1 base and J shed 5 bases, with 6 bases lying between them. Germline values: CDR1 LGHNA, CDR2 YNFKEQ.

The chain uses TRBV18 and TRBJ1-4; D is perhaps TRBD1 (5 bases). Trimming cost V 9 bases and J 1 base, with 15 bases left between them. The CDR3 has 15 residues. Germline-derived CDR1 and CDR2 are KGHSH and LQKENI. CDR3 region: CASRQRGGTNEKLFF. CDR3 DNA sequence: TGTGCCAGTCGTCAAAGGGGCGGAACTAATGAAAAACTGTTTTTT.

The V and J genes are TRBV19 and TRBJ2-7, with TRBD1 identical over 7 bases. Germline-derived CDR1 and CDR2 are LNHDA and SQIVND (reference sequence). The CDR3 consists of 14 residues. V was pared by 5 bases and J by 5 bases, with 9 bases of the junction left unmatched. CDR3 coding DNA: TGTGCCAGTAGTGTCACAGGGGCTCTCCACGAGCAGTACTTC. It encodes CASSVTGALHEQYF. Together with reference TRBV19 and TRBJ2-7, the CDR3 gives the full variable domain: DGGITQSPKYLFRKEGQNVTLSCEQNLNHDAMYWYRQDPGQGLRLIYYSQIVNDFQKGDIAEGYSVSREKKESFPLTVTSAQKNPTAFYLCASSVTGALHEQYFGPGTRLTVT.

The chain carries TRBV7-2 and TRBJ2-7; D unclear. The V gene lost 2 bases and the J gene lost 2 bases, with 10 bases spanning the gap. The CDR3 sequence is 14 residues long. From germline, CDR1 is SGHTA and CDR2 FQGNSA. In DNA form, the CDR3 reads TGTGCCAGCAGCTTAACGTGGCAGGCCTACGAGCAGTACGTC. This sequence encodes CASSLTWQAYEQYV.

On this clone: Other DNA sequences in the sample encode the same CDR3. V and J are TRBV5-1 and TRBJ1-1, with 7 bases aligning to TRBD1. V trimming: 4 bases; J trimming: 1 base; junction bases outside the gene matches: 7. Germline V gene sequence: CDR1 SGHRS, CDR2 YFSETQ. The CDR3 is made up of 15 amino acids. CDR3 sequence: CASSVSGQRNTEAFF. CDR3 sequence (DNA): TGCGCCAGCAGCGTGTCGGGACAGCGGAACACTGAAGCTTTCTTT.

This clone has a handful of counts. The rearrangement links TRBV5-6 to TRBJ2-3, with D uncertain. V was cut by 3 bases and J by 0 bases, with 11 bases left in between. The CDR3 covers 15 residues. Germline-derived CDR1 and CDR2 are SGHDT and YYEEEE. Here the CDR3 reads CASSYDEYSTDTQYF. Written as DNA, the CDR3 is TGTGCCAGCAGCTACGACGAATACAGCACAGATACGCAGTATTTT.

This clone was found a few times. This rearrangement joins TRBV7-2 to TRBJ1-5; D not certain. V was clipped by 3 bases and J by 5 bases, with 11 bases between them. CDR1 is SGHTA, CDR2 FQGNSA, per germline. There are 14 residues in the CDR3. The CDR3 region is CASSFGQLDQPQHF. As DNA, the CDR3 is TGTGCCAGCAGCTTTGGGCAGCTAGATCAGCCCCAGCATTTT.

This clone came up a few times. The chain couples TRBV6-5 to TRBJ1-1, with a tentative D call TRBD1 (5 bases). V dropped 6 bases and J dropped 7 bases, with 18 bases sitting between them. The CDR3 is made up of 14 amino acids. Germline loops: CDR1 MNHEY, CDR2 SVGAGI. The CDR3 nucleotides read TGTGCCAGCAGAGATACAGGAAAACGACATGAAGCTTTCTTT. Translated, it gives CASRDTGKRHEAFF.

This clone was observed a handful of times. This rearrangement joins TRBV5-6 to TRBJ2-6; D might be TRBD2 (5 bases). Germline V gene data show CDR1 as SGHDT and CDR2 as YYEEEE. The CDR3 contains 17 residues. Trimming cost V 3 bases and J 0 bases, with 13 bases left between them. For the CDR3, the DNA is TGTGCCAGCAGCTCGCGGCGGGTTTACTCTGGGGCCAACGTCCTGACTTTC. This translates into CASSSRRVYSGANVLTF.

This clone has a count of ten or more. The chain joins TRBV7-9 to TRBJ2-1; D gene unclear. CDR3 length: 14 residues. Germline CDR1 reads SEHNR; CDR2 reads FQNEAQ (reference sequence). Trimming took 5 bases from V and 9 from J, leaving 17 bases between them. Written as DNA, the CDR3 is TGTGCCAGCAGCCGAGATAGCCCCCCAACTGAGCAGTTCTTC. This gives the protein CASSRDSPPTEQFF.

A few counts support this clone. This chain connects TRBV7-2 to TRBJ2-3, with 8 bases lining up with TRBD2. The V gene end was trimmed by 6 bases and the J gene end by 2 bases; junction bases not matched to a gene: 4. The germline gives CDR1 SGHTA, CDR2 FQGNSA. The CDR3 extends over 14 amino acids. CDR3 sequence reads: CASSPSGFTDTQYF. CDR3 DNA sequence: TGTGCCAGCAGTCCTAGCGGGTTCACAGATACGCAGTATTTT.

This clone was detected only a few times. The genes are TRBV19 and TRBJ1-5; 7 bases align to TRBD1. Germline CDR1 and CDR2: LNHDA and SQIVND (reference sequence). The V gene end was trimmed by 9 bases and the J gene end by 1 base; junction bases not matched to a gene: 3. This CDR3 has 13 amino acids. The CDR3 region has the DNA TGTGCCAGGGGACAGAGAAGCAATCAGCCCCAGCATTTT. This gives the protein CARGQRSNQPQHF.

V usage is TRBV6-1 and J usage is TRBJ1-6; no clear D gene. The CDR3 is 11 residues long. V was shortened by 10 bases and J by 5 bases, with 6 bases between the two germline ends. Germline V gene sequence: CDR1 MNHNS, CDR2 SASEGT. CDR3 amino acids: CATSNNSPLHF. CDR3 in DNA: TGTGCCACGTCCAATAATTCACCCCTCCACTTT.